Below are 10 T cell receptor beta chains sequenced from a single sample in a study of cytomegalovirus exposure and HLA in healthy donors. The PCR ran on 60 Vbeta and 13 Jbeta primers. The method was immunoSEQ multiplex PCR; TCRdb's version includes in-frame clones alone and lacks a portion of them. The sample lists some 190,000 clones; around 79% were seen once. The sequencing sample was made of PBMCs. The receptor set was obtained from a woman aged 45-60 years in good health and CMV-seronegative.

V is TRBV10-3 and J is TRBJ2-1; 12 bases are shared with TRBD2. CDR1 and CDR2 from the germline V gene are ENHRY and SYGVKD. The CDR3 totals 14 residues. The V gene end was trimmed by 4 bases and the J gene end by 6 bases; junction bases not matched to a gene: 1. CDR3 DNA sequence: TGTGCCATCAGTGGACTAGCGGGAGTCAATGAGCAGTTCTTC. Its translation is CAISGLAGVNEQFF.

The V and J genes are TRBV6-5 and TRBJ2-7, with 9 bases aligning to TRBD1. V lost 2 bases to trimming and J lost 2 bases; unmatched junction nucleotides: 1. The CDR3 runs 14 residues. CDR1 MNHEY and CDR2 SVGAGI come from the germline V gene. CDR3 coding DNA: TGTGCCAGCAGTTACGGGACAGGGACCTACGAGCAGTACTTC. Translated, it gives CASSYGTGTYEQYF.

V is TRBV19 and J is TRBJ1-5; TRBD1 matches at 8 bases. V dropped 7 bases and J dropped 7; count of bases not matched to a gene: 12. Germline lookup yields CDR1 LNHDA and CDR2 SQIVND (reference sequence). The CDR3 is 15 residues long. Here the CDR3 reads CASTPTGAPRQPQHF. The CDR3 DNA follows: TGTGCCAGTACTCCGACAGGGGCGCCCCGACAGCCCCAGCATTTT.

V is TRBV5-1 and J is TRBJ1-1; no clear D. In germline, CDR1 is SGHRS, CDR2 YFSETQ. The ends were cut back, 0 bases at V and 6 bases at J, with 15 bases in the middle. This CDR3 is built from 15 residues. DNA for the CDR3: TGCGCCAGCAGCTTGGAGGTCGCTCTCGGGGCTGAAGCTTTCTTT. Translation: CASSLEVALGAEAFF.

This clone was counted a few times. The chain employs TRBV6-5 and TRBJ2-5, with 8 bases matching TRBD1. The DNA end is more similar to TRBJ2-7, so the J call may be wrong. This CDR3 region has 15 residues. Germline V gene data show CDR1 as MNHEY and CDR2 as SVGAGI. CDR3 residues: CASSRGTGAAYEQYF. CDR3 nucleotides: TGTGCCAGCAGCCGCGGGACAGGTGCCGCCTACGAGCAGTACTTC.

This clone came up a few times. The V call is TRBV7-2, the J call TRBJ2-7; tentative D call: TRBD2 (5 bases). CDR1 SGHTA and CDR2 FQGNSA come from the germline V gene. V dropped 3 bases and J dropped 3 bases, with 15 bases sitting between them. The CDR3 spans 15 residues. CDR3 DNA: TGTGCCAGCAGCTTTATGGAGGCGCTAAACTACGAGCAGTACTTC. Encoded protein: CASSFMEALNYEQYF. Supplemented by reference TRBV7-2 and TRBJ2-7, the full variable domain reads GAGVSQSPSNKVTEKGKDVELRCDPISGHTALYWYRQSLGQGLEFLIYFQGNSAPDKSGLPSDRFSAERTGGSVSTLTIQRTQQEDSAVYLCASSFMEALNYEQYFGPGTRLTVT.

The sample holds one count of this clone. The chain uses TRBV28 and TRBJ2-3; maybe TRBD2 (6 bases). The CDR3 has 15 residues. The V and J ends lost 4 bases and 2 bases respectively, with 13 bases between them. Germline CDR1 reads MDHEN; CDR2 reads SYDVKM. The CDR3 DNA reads TGTGCCAGCAGTTCCTCCGGGAGAATCACAGATACGCAGTATTTT. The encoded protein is CASSSSGRITDTQYF.

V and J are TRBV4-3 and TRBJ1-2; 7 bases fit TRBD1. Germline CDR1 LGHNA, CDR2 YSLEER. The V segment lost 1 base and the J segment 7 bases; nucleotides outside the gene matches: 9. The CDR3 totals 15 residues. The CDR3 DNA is TGCGCCAGCAGCCAAGGGGCAGGGGGATTCGGTGGCTACACCTTC. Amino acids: CASSQGAGGFGGYTF.

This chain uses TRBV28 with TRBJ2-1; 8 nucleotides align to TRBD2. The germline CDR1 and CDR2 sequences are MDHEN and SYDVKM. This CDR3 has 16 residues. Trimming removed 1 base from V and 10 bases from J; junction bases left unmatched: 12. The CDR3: CASSLFEREPQEEQFF. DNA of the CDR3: TGTGCCAGCAGTTTATTCGAGCGGGAGCCACAGGAAGAGCAGTTCTTC.

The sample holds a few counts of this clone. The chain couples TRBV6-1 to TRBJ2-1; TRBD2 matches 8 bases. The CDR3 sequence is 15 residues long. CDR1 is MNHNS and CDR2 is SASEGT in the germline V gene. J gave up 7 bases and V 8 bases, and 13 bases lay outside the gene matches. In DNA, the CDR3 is TGTGCCAGCGGAGACTCCGGGACTAGGCTAAATGAGCAGTTCTTC. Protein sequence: CASGDSGTRLNEQFF.